A selection of T cell receptor beta chains follows, all from one sample in a study of blood T cell repertoires in COVID-19. TCRdb keeps only in-frame clones here, not all; method: immunoSEQ multiplex PCR. The top ten clones hold about 2.5% of a sample with around 140,000 clones, 87% of them seen once. Sequenced input: peripheral blood. The receptor source for this set is a man aged 50 or older with active COVID-19. Both conserved end residues are part of each CDR3. A D gene is named only where the DNA matches it firmly. Rows may omit the clone size; those that give it use once, few, many or a size class.

J gene | D gene | clone size | V gene | CDR3 protein | CDR3 DNA
TRBJ2-7 | . | . | TRBV10-3 | CAIRDLDARPEQYF | TGTGCCATCAGGGACTTGGACGCAAGGCCGGAGCAGTACTTC
TRBJ1-2 | . | . | TRBV12-1 | CASSPTIPGGSYGYTF | TGTGCCAGCAGCCCAACAATCCCTGGCGGATCCTATGGCTACACCTTC
TRBJ1-3 | TRBD1 | . | TRBV4-1 | CASRSDRSGNTIYF | TGCGCCAGCAGGTCGGACAGGTCAGGTAACACCATATATTTT
TRBJ2-1 | TRBD1 | few | TRBV5-1 | CASSLDGTGGQFF | TGCGCCAGCAGCTTGGATGGGACAGGGGGGCAGTTCTTC
TRBJ1-6 | TRBD1 | few | TRBV19 | CASSIRGGTGDSPLHF | TGTGCCAGTAGTATTCGAGGGGGGACAGGGGATTCACCCCTCCACTTT
TRBJ2-5 | . | . | TRBV5-1 | CASSAQGETQYF | TGCGCCAGCAGCGCCCAGGGAGAGACCCAGTACTTC
TRBJ1-3 | . | . | TRBV11-2 | CASSWRGGAGNTIYF | TGTGCCAGCAGCTGGCGGGGTGGCGCTGGAAACACCATATATTTT
TRBJ2-2 | TRBD1 | . | TRBV5-4 | CASSRDRSNTGELFF | TGTGCCAGCAGCCGGGACAGGTCGAACACCGGGGAGCTGTTTTTT
TRBJ2-7 | . | . | TRBV4-1 | CASSQVGHDYEQYF | TGCGCCAGCAGCCAAGTTGGACACGACTACGAGCAGTACTTC
TRBJ1-6 | . | . | TRBV18 | CASSPGRLYSPLHF | TGTGCCAGCTCACCCGGCAGACTTTATTCACCCCTCCACTTT
TRBJ1-5 | . | . | TRBV4-1 | CASSPTFSNQPQHF | TGCGCCAGCAGCCCGACATTTAGCAATCAGCCCCAGCATTTT
TRBJ2-4 | TRBD1 | . | TRBV4-1 | CASSQPDRDKNIQYF | TGCGCCAGCAGCCAGCCGGACAGGGACAAAAACATTCAGTACTTC
TRBJ1-6 | TRBD1 | . | TRBV3-1/TRBV3-2 | CASRPRETGANSPLHF | TGTGCCAGCAGGCCGAGGGAGACAGGGGCCAATTCACCCCTCCACTTT
TRBJ2-1 | TRBD1 | . | TRBV6-5 | CASRDQGASYNEQFF | TGTGCCAGTCGTGACCAGGGGGCGTCCTACAATGAGCAGTTCTTC
TRBJ2-3 | . | . | TRBV12-5 | CASGEGADTQYF | TGTGCTAGTGGTGAGGGTGCAGATACGCAGTATTTT
TRBJ2-2 | . | . | TRBV11-3 | CASRVTGPTGELFF | TGTGCCAGCAGGGTAACAGGGCCCACCGGGGAGCTGTTTTTT
TRBJ2-7 | TRBD1 | once | TRBV6-6 | CTHSGTASGEQYF | TGTACCCACTCGGGGACAGCATCGGGCGAGCAGTACTTC
TRBJ2-5 | . | . | TRBV9 | CASSGTAQETQYF | TGTGCCAGCAGCGGTACAGCCCAAGAGACCCAGTACTTC
TRBJ1-5 | TRBD1 | . | TRBV2 | CASSAGDRDQPQHF | TGTGCCAGCAGTGCCGGAGACAGGGATCAGCCCCAGCATTTT
TRBJ1-5 | . | . | TRBV3-1/TRBV3-2 | CASGTRDQPQHF | TGTGCCAGCGGGACAAGGGATCAGCCCCAGCATTTT
TRBJ2-7 | TRBD1 | . | TRBV6-2/TRBV6-3 | CASSSRDRVYEQYF | TGTGCCAGCAGTTCCCGGGACAGAGTTTACGAGCAGTACTTC
TRBJ2-1 | TRBD2 | . | TRBV7-3 | CASSPTSGGDNEQFF | TGTGCCAGCAGCCCGACTAGCGGGGGGGACAATGAGCAGTTCTTC
TRBJ1-1 | . | . | TRBV5-1 | CASRGKQGNTEAFF | TGCGCCAGCAGGGGAAAACAGGGGAACACTGAAGCTTTCTTT
TRBJ2-7 | . | few | TRBV7-9 | CASSGQISYEQYF | TGTGCCAGCAGCGGACAGATTTCCTACGAGCAGTACTTC
TRBJ2-3 | TRBD1 | . | TRBV27 | CASSRQGIPDTQYF | TGTGCCAGCAGTCGACAGGGGATACCAGATACGCAGTATTTT
TRBJ2-5 | TRBD1 | . | TRBV6-5 | CASRDRPQETQYF | TGTGCCAGCCGGGACAGACCCCAAGAGACCCAGTACTTC
TRBJ1-4 | . | . | TRBV4-2 | CASSQFGEKLFF | TGTGCCAGCAGCCAGTTCGGGGAAAAACTGTTTTTT
TRBJ2-1 | . | . | TRBV14 | CASSETSRNEQFF | TGTGCCAGCAGCGAAACTAGTCGCAATGAGCAGTTCTTC
TRBJ2-2 | TRBD1 | . | TRBV18 | CASSLGQAELFF | TGTGCCAGCTCACTGGGACAGGCGGAGCTGTTTTTT
TRBJ2-1 | TRBD2 | once | TRBV3-1/TRBV3-2 | CASSRLLAGVHNEQFF | TGTGCCAGCAGCCGACTACTAGCGGGGGTACACAATGAGCAGTTCTTC
TRBJ1-2 | . | . | TRBV2 | CASSSGGDYGYTF | TGTGCCAGCTCTTCCGGGGGGGACTATGGCTACACCTTC
TRBJ2-3 | . | . | TRBV2 | CASRVGSTSTDTQYF | TGTGCCAGCAGGGTGGGCTCAACTAGCACAGATACGCAGTATTTT
TRBJ2-1 | TRBD2 | . | TRBV6-6 | CASTLAPSGGAGEQFF | TGTGCCAGCACCCTAGCCCCTAGCGGGGGGGCGGGAGAGCAGTTCTTC
TRBJ1-6 | . | . | TRBV5-1 | CASSLVGGGDSPLHF | TGCGCCAGCAGCTTGGTAGGGGGGGGAGATTCACCCCTCCACTTT
TRBJ2-7 | . | once | TRBV6-6 | CASSLDLRGSYEQYF | TGTGCCAGCAGTTTAGACCTTAGGGGTTCCTACGAGCAGTACTTC
TRBJ2-4 | . | . | TRBV5-4 | CASSLYGGGEGVIQYF | TGTGCCAGCAGCTTGTACGGCGGGGGCGAGGGAGTCATTCAGTACTTC
TRBJ1-2 | TRBD1 | . | TRBV12-3/TRBV12-4 | CASTPGGRYGYTF | TGTGCCAGCACCCCAGGGGGTCGCTATGGCTACACCTTC
TRBJ2-1 | . | . | TRBV25-1 | CASSVGGGRNEQFF | TGTGCCAGCAGTGTCGGCGGGGGCCGCAATGAGCAGTTCTTC
TRBJ2-1 | TRBD1 | . | TRBV10-3 | CAISETTGGNEQFF | TGTGCCATCAGTGAGACCACAGGGGGCAATGAGCAGTTCTTC
TRBJ2-2 | . | . | TRBV6-1 | CASSEGGGNTGELFF | TGTGCCAGCAGTGAAGGTGGAGGGAACACCGGGGAGCTGTTTTTT
TRBJ2-5 | TRBD2 | . | TRBV29-1 | CSVDWRGVETQYF | TGCAGCGTTGATTGGCGGGGGGTGGAGACCCAGTACTTC
TRBJ2-5 | TRBD2 | . | TRBV3-1/TRBV3-2 | CASSLPRGDRGETQYF | TGTGCCAGCAGCCTCCCCCGGGGGGACCGAGGGGAGACCCAGTACTTC